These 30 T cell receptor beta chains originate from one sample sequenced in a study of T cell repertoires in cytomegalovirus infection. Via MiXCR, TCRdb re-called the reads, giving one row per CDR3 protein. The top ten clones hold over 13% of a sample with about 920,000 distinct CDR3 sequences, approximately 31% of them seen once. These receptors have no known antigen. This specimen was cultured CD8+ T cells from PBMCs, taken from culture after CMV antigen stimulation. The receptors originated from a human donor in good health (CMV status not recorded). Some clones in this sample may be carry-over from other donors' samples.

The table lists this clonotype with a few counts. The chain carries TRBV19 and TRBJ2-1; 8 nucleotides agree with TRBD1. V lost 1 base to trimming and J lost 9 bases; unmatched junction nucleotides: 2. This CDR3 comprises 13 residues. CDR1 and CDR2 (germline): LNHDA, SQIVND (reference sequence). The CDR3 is CASSIVQGAEQFF. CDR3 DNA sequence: TGTGCCAGTAGTATAGTGCAGGGGGCTGAGCAGTTCTTC.

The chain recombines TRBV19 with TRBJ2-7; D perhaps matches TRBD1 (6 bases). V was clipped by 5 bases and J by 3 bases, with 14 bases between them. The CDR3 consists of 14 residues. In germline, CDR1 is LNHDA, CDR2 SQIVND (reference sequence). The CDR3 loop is CASSPRDTGYEQYF. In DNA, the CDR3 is TGTGCCAGTAGTCCCCGGGACACGGGCTACGAGCAGTACTTC.

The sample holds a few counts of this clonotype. In DNA form, the CDR3 reads TGTGCCAGCAGTTTCTCCGTAGAGGGGGAGACCCAGTACTTC. Residues: CASSFSVEGETQYF. This sequence joins TRBV12-3 or TRBV12-4 and TRBJ2-5; D assignment may be TRBD1 or TRBD2 (5 bases each). The length of the CDR3 is 14 residues. V was pared by 3 bases and J by 5 bases, with 13 bases between.

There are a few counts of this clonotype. CDR3 coding DNA: TGTGCCACCGGGGACCCCAAGGCCTCCTACAATGAGCAGTTCTTC. It codes for CATGDPKASYNEQFF. This chain joins TRBV24-1 and TRBJ2-1; either TRBD1 or TRBD2 may supply D (5 bases each). The CDR3 is 15 residues long. Trimming shortened V by 9 bases and J by 0 bases, and 14 bases separated the two germline ends. Germline loops: CDR1 KGHDR, CDR2 SFDVKD.

The CDR3 sequence: CASSLDPSRAYEQYF. The CDR3 bases are TGCGCCAGCAGCTTGGACCCCTCCAGGGCCTACGAGCAGTACTTC. The chain carries TRBV5-1 and TRBJ2-7; D is possibly TRBD1 (5 bases). V lost 0 bases to trimming and J lost 2 bases, with 12 bases between them. The CDR3 has 15 amino acids. Germline loops: CDR1 SGHRS, CDR2 YFSETQ.

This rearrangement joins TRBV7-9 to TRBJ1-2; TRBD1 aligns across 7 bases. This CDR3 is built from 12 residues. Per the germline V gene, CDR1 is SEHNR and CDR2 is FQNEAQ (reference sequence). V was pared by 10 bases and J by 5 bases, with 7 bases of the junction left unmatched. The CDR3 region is CAIIDREYGYTF. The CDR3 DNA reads TGTGCCATTATAGACAGGGAATATGGCTACACCTTC.

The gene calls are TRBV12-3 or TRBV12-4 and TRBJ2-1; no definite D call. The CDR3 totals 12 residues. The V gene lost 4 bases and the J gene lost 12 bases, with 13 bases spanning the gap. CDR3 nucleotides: TGTGCCAGCAGTTCCCCAACTATCGGGCAGTTCTTC. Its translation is CASSSPTIGQFF.

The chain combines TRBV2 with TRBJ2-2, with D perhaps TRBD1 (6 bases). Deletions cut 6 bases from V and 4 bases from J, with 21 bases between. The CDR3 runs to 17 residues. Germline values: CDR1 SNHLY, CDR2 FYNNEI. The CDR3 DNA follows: TGTGCCAGCAGGGTCCGCCTTGACAGGATTTCCACCGGGGAGCTGTTTTTT. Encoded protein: CASRVRLDRISTGELFF.

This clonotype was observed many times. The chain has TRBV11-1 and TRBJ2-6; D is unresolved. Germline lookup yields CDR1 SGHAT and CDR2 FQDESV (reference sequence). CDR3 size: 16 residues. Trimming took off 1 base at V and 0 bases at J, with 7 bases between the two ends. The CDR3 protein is CASSLEWGSGANVLTF. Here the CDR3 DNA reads TGTGCCAGCAGCTTAGAGTGGGGCTCTGGGGCCAACGTCCTGACTTTC.

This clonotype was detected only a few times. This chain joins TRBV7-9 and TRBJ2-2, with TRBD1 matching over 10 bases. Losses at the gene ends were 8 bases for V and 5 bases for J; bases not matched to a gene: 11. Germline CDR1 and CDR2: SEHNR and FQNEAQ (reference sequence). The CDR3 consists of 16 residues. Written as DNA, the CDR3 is TGTGCCAGCTATGGACCGGGACAGGGGAATACCGGGGAGCTGTTTTTT. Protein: CASYGPGQGNTGELFF.

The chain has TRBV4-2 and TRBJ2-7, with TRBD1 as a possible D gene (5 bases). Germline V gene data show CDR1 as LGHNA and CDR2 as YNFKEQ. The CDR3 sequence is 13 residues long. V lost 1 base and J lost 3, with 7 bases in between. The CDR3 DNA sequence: TGTGCCAGCAGCCAAGGCAGGGACTACGAGCAGTACTTC. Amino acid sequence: CASSQGRDYEQYF.

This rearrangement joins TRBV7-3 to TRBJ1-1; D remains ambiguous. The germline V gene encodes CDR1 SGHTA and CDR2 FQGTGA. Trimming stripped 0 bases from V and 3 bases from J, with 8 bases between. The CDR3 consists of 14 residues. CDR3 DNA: TGTGCCAGCAGCTTAACCCGGCGGTACACTGAAGCTTTCTTT. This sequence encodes CASSLTRRYTEAFF.

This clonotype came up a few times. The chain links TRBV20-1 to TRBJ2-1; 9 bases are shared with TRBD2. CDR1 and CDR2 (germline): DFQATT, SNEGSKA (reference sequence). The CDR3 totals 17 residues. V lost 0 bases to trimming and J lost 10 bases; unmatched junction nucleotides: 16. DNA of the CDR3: TGCAGTGCTAGAGATCGGTTTGGCGGGGGGGCATCGGGCGAGCAGTTCTTC. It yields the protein CSARDRFGGGASGEQFF.

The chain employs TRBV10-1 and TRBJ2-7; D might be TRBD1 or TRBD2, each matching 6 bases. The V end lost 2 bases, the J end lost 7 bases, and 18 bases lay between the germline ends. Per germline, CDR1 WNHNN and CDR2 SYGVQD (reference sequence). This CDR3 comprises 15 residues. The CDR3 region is CASSENSWGAKEQYV. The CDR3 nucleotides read TGCGCCAGCAGTGAGAACAGTTGGGGGGCGAAAGAGCAGTACGTC.

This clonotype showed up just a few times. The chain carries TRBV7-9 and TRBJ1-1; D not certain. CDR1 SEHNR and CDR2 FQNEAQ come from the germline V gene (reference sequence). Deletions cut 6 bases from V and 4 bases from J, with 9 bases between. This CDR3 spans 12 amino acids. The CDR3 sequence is CASSFIVTEAFF. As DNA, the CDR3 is TGTGCCAGCAGTTTTATTGTCACTGAAGCTTTCTTT.

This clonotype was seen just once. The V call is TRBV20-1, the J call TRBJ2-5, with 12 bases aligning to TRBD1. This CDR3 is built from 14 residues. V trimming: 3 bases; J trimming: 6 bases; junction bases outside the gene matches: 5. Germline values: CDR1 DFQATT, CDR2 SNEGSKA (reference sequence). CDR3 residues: CSASVGQGAKTQYF. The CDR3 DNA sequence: TGCAGTGCTAGTGTGGGACAGGGGGCAAAGACCCAGTACTTC.

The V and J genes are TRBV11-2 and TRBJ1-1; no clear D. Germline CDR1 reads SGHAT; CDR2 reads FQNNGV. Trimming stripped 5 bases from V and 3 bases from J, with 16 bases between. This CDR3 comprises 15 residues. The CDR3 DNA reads TGTGCCAGCAGCACGTGGGAACGGCTCGACACTGAAGCTTTCTTT. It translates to CASSTWERLDTEAFF.

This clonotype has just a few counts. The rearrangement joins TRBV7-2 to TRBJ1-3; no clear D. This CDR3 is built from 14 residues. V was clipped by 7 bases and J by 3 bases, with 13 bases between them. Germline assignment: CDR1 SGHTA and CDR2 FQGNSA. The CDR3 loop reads CASIPSPSGNTIYF. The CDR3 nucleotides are TGTGCCAGCATCCCCTCTCCAAGTGGAAACACCATATATTTT.

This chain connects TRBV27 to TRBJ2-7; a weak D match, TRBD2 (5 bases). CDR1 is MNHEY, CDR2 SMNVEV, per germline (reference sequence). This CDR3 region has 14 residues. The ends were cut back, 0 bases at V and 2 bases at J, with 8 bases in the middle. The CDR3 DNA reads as TGTGCCAGCAGTTTATCCCCCGGGACCTACGAGCAGTACGTC. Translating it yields CASSLSPGTYEQYV.

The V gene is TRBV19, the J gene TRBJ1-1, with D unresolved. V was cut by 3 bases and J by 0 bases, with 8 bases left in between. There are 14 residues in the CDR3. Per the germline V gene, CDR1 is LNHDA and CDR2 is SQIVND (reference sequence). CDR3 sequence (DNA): TGTGCCAGTAGTATTAATGTCATGAACACTGAAGCTTTCTTT. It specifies CASSINVMNTEAFF.

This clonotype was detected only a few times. In nucleotides, the CDR3 is TGTGCCAGCAGTTCGCTAGCGGGGGCCGCATTAAGCAATGAGCAGTTCTTC. Amino acids: CASSSLAGAALSNEQFF. V and J are TRBV6-5 and TRBJ2-1; 10 bases are shared with TRBD2. This CDR3 region has 17 residues. The V gene's germline CDR1 is MNHEY and CDR2 SVGAGI. J was trimmed by 6 bases and V by 4 bases; bases with no gene match: 12.

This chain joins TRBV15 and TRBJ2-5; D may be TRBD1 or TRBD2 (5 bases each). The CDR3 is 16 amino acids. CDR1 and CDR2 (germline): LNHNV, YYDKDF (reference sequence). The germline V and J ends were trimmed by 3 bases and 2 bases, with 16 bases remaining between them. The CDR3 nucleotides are TGTGCCACCAGCAGGAGGGGAAGGGGCTATCAAGAGACCCAGTACTTC. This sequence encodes CATSRRGRGYQETQYF.

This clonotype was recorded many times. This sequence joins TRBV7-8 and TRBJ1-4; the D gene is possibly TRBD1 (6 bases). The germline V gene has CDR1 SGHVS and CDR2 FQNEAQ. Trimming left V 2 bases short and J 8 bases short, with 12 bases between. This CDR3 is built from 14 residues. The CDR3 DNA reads TGTGCCAGCAGCTTATTATATGGGACAGAAAAACTGTTTTTT. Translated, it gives CASSLLYGTEKLFF.

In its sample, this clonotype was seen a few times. The CDR3, as DNA: TGTGCCAGCACCGCCCGCTTCGGCACCGGGGAGCTGTTTTTT. Amino acids: CASTARFGTGELFF. J is TRBJ2-2 and V is TRBV11-2; unclear D gene. Germline V CDR1 and CDR2: SGHAT, FQNNGV. The V and J ends lost 7 bases and 4 bases respectively, with 13 bases between them. This CDR3 is 14 amino acids long.

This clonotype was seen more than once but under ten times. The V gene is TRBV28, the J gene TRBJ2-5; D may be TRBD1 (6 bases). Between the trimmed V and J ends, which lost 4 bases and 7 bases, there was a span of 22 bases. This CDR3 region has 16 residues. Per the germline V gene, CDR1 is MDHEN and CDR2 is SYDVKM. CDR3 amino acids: CASSSLRGHQGATQYF. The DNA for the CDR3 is TGTGCCAGCAGTTCCCTCAGGGGCCATCAGGGAGCGACCCAGTACTTC.

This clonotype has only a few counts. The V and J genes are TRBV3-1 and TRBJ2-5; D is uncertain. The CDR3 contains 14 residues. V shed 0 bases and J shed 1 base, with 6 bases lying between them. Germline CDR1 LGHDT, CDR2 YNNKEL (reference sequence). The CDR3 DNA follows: TGTGCCAGCAGCCAAGACGGATCCCAAGAGACCCAGTACTTC. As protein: CASSQDGSQETQYF.

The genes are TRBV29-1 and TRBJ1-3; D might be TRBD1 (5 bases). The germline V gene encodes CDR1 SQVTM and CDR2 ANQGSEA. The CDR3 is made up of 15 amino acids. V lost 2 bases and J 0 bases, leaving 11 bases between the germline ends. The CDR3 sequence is CSVEMGPRSGNTIYF. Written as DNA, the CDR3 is TGCAGCGTTGAAATGGGGCCACGCTCTGGAAACACCATATATTTT.

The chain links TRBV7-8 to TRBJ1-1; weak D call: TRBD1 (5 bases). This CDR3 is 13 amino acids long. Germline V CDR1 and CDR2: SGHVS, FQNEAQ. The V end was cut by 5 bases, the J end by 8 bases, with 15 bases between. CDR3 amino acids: CASSGGGSGEAFF. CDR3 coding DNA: TGTGCCAGCAGCGGGGGGGGTTCGGGCGAAGCTTTCTTT.

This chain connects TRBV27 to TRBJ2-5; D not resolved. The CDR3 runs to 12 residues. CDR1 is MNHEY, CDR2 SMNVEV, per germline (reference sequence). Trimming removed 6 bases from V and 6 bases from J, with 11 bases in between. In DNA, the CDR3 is TGTGCCAGCAGCGACGGTCCGAAGACCCAGTACTTC. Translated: CASSDGPKTQYF.

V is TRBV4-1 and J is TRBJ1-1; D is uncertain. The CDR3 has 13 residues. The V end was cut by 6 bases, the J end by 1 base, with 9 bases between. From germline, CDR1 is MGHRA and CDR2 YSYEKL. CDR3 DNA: TGCGCCAGCAGACAGCCCGGGAACACTGAAGCTTTCTTT. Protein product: CASRQPGNTEAFF.